This TCR beta chain was recorded in a study of blood T cells in healthy people across ages. This clonotype has just one count. Its antigen is unknown. This CDR3 has 15 amino acids. Germline assignment: CDR1 MDHEN and CDR2 SYDVKM. V was trimmed by 5 bases and J by 0 bases, leaving 14 bases between them. Study observations and caveats: The unknown donor CMV status may have confounded expanded clonotype changes.

Each sample had at least 6 million PBMCs isolated. Using a J-beta primer mix together with a sample-barcoded 5' primer, a second PCR was run for roughly 7 to 11 cycles. Each of the cDNA molecules was tagged by a template-switch adaptor with 12 random nucleotides. The yield of each sample was at least 3 million CDR3-containing paired-end reads. TCRdb re-called the 5' RACE reads through MiXCR, storing one row per CDR3 protein. The sample shows approximately 830,000 distinct CDR3 sequences, approximately 59% of them seen only once. The sequenced material came from blood. The J gene is TRBJ2-7, the V gene TRBV28; tentative D call: TRBD1 (5 bases). The source of this sequence is a man aged 25-45 years in good health. CDR3 sequence reads: CASSLRPGNSYEQYF. In nucleotides, the CDR3 is TGTGCCAGCAGTCTCCGGCCAGGGAACTCCTACGAGCAGTACTTC.